This TCR beta chain came from a study of OX40 agonist ivuxolimab in advanced cancers. Turning to the overall study: The costimulatory receptor OX40 (CD134) was targeted by ivuxolimab, a fully human IgG2 agonistic monoclonal antibody. Intravenous ivuxolimab was administered to patients every 2 weeks at six dose levels: 0.01, 0.1, 0.3, 1.5, 3 and 10 mg/kg. Among the approximately 50 dose-escalation patients, about 19 had hepatocellular carcinoma, roughly 15 melanoma, 9 renal cell carcinoma and 9 head and neck cancer. A male proportion of around 83% and a mean age of approximately 61 years, ranging from about 20 to 79, were recorded for the dose-escalation cohort. Prior anti-PD-1, anti-PD-L1 or anti-CTLA-4 therapy was permitted, and roughly two fifths of dose-escalation patients had received checkpoint inhibitors. Partial responses occurred in three dose-escalation patients: two with cutaneous melanoma and one with hepatocellular carcinoma. The point of sequencing TCRbeta in the periphery was to test whether ivuxolimab changed TCR sequence diversity and drove clonal T-cell expansion. The paper reports the monotherapy dose-escalation portion (N ≈ 50 patients) of the phase I ivuxolimab trial. Study-wide conclusions, independent of this receptor: In the 0.1-3.0 mg/kg groups, partial responders had among the lowest normalized peripheral clonal expansion, particularly in CD8+ T cells. Antigen specificity was not determined for the clonally expanded peripheral T cells. After ivuxolimab, more expanded clones were found on average in CD8+ T cells than in CD4+ T cells. At doses of 0.1 to 3.0 mg/kg, clonal expansion of both CD4+ and CD8+ T cells in blood was seen between baseline and week 6. Low levels of normalized T-cell clonal expansion were also shown by some nonresponding patients.

About this clone: Its antigen is not yet known. Base-call qualities are not available, and no considerably larger clone is one nucleotide away.

To sequence the TCRbeta CDR3 region, genomic DNA was isolated from the sorted cells. TCRbeta CDR3 regions were sequenced using the immunoSEQ Assay. Imported from immuneACCESS, the table was reduced by TCRdb to in-frame sequences with V and J called. These copies leave out some clones; in studies compared against another copy, an unresolved V gene accounts for under half, and the cause of the remainder is not known. Within this sample are approximately 130,000 clones, with around 93% of them counted one time only. The ten top clones hold approximately 1% of the sample. The trial excluded patients who had a history of autoimmune disease or were on systemic immunosuppression. Peripheral blood for TCR sequencing was collected from all dose cohorts at baseline, on cycle 4 day 1, and on cycle 7 day 1. The samples were taken from a phase I, first-in-human, multicenter, open-label dose-escalation trial of ivuxolimab. Adults with locally advanced or metastatic head and neck squamous cell, hepatocellular, melanoma or renal cell carcinoma were enrolled in the trial. Before TCR sequencing, CD4+ T cells and CD8+ T cells were sorted from peripheral blood as separate populations.

V is cut by 0 bases and J by 7 bases, and the space between the germline ends is 17 bases. Measured from the cysteine to the phenylalanine, the CDR3 is 17 residues long. The kept DNA is CDR3 alone, 51 bases in frame from the first base. From a lookup of the germline V gene, CDR1 and CDR2 are SGHDT and YYEEEE. Source: CD4+ or CD8+ T cells sorted from blood, taken in a trial of the OX40 agonist ivuxolimab. The clonotype was recovered from an adult with an advanced solid tumor such as melanoma, head and neck, liver or kidney cancer. The chain couples TRBV5-6 to TRBJ1-6; a weak D assignment points to TRBD1 (5 bases agree). At the DNA level, the sequence is TGTGCCAGCAGCTTGGGGCCCCCGGGGCCGCAAAATTCACCCCTCCACTTT. Its coded protein is CASSLGPPGPQNSPLHF.